This TCR beta chain was found in a study of shared clonotypes between healthy human individuals. Study information: Three plates were used per donor for CD4 naive, three for CD4 memory, two for CD8 naive and one for CD8 memory.

General study findings and limits: The represented genetic and exposure-history diversity was limited by the small number of donors.

Comments on this clone: Its antigen is not identified.

CDR3 length equals 14 residues. CDR1 is MGHRA, CDR2 YSYEKL, per germline. V lost 3 bases to trimming and J lost 7 bases, with 13 bases between them. Only in-frame clones appear in the TCRdb table, and some are missing; sequencing was by immunoSEQ multiplex PCR. Seen here are about 1 million clones, more than 60% observed once, and the top ten hold around 1.5%. Recent acute infections and vaccinations were absent in the healthy HIV-negative adult donors. This chain uses TRBV4-1 with TRBJ2-1; D unclear. The sequenced material came from memory CD4+ T cells sorted from blood. Subset: CD45RA-negative fraction. The source is a man aged 18 to 29 in good health. CDR3 loop: CASSHLAGSNEQFF. The CDR3 nucleotides read TGCGCCAGCAGCCACCTTGCTGGCTCGAATGAGCAGTTCTTC.